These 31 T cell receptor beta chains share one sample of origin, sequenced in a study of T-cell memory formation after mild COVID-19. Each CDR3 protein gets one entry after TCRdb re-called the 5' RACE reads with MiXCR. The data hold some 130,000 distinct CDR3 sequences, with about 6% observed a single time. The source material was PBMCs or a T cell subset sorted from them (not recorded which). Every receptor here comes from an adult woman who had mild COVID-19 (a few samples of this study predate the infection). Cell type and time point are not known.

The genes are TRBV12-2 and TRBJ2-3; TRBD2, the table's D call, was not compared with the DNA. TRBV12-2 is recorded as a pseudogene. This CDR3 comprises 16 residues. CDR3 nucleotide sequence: TGTGCAAGTCGCTCGGGACTAGCGGGCCGCACAGATACGCAGTATTTT. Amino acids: CASRSGLAGRTDTQYF.

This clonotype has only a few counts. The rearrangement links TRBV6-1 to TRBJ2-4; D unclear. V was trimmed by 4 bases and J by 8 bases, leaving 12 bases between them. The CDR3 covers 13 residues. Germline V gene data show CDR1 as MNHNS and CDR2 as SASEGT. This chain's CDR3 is CASSVGLKDIQYF. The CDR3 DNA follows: TGTGCCAGCAGTGTAGGTTTGAAGGACATTCAGTACTTC.

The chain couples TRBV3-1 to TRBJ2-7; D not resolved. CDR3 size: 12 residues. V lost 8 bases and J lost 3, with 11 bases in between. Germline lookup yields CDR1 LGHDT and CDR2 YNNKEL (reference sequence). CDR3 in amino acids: CASRLGGYEQYF. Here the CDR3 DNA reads TGTGCCAGCCGCTTGGGTGGCTACGAGCAGTACTTC.

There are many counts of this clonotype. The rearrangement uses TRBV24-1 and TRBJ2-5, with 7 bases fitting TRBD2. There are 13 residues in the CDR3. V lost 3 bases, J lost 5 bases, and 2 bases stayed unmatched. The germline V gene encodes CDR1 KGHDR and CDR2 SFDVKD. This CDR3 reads CATSDPAGETQYF. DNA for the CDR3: TGTGCCACCAGTGATCCAGCGGGGGAGACCCAGTACTTC.

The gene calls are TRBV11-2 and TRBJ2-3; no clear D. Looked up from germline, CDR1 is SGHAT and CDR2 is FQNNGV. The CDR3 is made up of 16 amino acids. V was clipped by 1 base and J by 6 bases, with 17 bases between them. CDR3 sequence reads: CASSLVATRGPDTQYF. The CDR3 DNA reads TGTGCCAGCAGCTTAGTGGCTACCCGTGGCCCTGATACGCAGTATTTT.

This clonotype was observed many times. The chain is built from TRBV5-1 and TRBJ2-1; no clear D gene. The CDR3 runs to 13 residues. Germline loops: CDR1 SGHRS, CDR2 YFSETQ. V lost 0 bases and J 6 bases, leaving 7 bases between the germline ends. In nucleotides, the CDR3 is TGCGCCAGCAGCTTGGCCCCCCTCAATGAGCAGTTCTTC. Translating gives CASSLAPLNEQFF.

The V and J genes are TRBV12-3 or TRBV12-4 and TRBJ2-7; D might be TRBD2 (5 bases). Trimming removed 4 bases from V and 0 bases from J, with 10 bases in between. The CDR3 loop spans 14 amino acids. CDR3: CASSSPSSSYEQYF. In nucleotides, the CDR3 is TGTGCCAGCAGTTCCCCTAGCAGCTCCTACGAGCAGTACTTC.

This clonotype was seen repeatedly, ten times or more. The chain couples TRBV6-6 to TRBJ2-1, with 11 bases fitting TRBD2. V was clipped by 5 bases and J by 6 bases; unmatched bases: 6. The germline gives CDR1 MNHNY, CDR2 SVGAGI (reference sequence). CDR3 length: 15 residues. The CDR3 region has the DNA TGTGCCAGCAGTCTGACTAGCGGGATGGGCAATGAGCAGTTCTTC. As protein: CASSLTSGMGNEQFF.

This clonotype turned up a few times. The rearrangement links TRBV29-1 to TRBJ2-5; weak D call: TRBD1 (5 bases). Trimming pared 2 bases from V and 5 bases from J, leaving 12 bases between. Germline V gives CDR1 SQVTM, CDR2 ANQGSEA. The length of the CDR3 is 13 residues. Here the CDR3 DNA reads TGCAGCGTTGAAAAGGGGTTCGGGGAGACCCAGTACTTC. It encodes CSVEKGFGETQYF.

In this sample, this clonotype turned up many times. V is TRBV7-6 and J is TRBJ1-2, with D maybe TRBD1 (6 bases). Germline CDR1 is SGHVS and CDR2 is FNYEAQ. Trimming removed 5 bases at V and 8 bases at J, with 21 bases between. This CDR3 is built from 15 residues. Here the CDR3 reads CASSDVQGPLIGYTF. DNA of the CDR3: TGTGCCAGCAGCGACGTACAGGGACCTCTTATCGGCTACACCTTC.

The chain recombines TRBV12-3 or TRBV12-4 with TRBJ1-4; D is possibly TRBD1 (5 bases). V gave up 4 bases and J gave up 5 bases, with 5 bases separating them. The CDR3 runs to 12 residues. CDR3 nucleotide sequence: TGTGCCAGCAGTTGGGGGAATGAAAAACTGTTTTTT. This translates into CASSWGNEKLFF.

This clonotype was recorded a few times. CDR3: CSATPWDTGGEKLFF. CDR3 sequence (DNA): TGCAGTGCTACTCCTTGGGACACTGGAGGGGAAAAACTGTTTTTT. The rearrangement links TRBV20-1 to TRBJ1-4; tentative D call: TRBD1 (6 bases). V was pared by 4 bases and J by 8 bases, with 20 bases between. The CDR3 contains 15 residues. Germline assignment: CDR1 DFQATT and CDR2 SNEGSKA (reference sequence).

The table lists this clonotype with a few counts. The CDR3 DNA follows: TGTGCCAGCAGTGTTCAGGGAGGGGGTGTTTCACCCCTCCACTTT. It encodes CASSVQGGGVSPLHF. The chain is built from TRBV12-3 or TRBV12-4 and TRBJ1-6; the D gene is possibly TRBD1 (6 bases). The V gene lost 5 bases and the J gene lost 9 bases, with 17 bases spanning the gap. The CDR3 extends over 15 amino acids.

This CDR3 is CASSLDYRELTYGYTF. In DNA form, the CDR3 reads TGCGCCAGCAGCTTGGATTACAGAGAATTAACCTATGGCTACACCTTC. The chain carries TRBV5-1 and TRBJ1-2, with unresolved D. Germline V gene data show CDR1 as SGHRS and CDR2 as YFSETQ. Trimming pared 0 bases from V and 4 bases from J, leaving 16 bases between. This CDR3 is 16 amino acids long.

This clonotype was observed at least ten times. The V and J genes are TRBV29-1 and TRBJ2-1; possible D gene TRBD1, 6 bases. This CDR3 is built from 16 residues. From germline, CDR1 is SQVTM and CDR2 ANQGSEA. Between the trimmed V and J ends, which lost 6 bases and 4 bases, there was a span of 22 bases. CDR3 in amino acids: CSVRPVWGPGYNEQFF. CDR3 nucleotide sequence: TGCAGCGTCCGCCCCGTTTGGGGGCCGGGGTACAATGAGCAGTTCTTC.

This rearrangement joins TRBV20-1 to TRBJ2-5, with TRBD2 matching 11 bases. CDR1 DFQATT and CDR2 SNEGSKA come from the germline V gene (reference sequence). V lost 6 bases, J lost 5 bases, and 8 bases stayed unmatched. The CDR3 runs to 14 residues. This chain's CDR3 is CSAVSGGAAETQYF. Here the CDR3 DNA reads TGCAGTGCCGTTAGCGGGGGGGCAGCGGAGACCCAGTACTTC.

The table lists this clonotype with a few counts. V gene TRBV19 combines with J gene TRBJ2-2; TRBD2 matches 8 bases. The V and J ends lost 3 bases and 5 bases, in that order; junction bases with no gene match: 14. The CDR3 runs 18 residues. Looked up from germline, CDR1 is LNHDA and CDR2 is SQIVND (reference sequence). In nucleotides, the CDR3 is TGTGCCAGTAGTATTCCACCCCTTGTAGCGGGACGTACCGGGGAGCTGTTTTTT. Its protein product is CASSIPPLVAGRTGELFF.

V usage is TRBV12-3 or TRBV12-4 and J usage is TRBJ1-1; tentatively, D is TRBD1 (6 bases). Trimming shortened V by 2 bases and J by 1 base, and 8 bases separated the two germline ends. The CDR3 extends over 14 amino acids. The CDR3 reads CASSLSGENTEAFF. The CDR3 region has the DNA TGTGCCAGCAGTTTATCAGGGGAGAACACTGAAGCTTTCTTT.

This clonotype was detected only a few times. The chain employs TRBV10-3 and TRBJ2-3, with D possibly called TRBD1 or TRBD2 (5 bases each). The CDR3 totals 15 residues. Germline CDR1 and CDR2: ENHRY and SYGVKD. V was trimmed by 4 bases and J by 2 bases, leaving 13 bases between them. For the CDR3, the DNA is TGTGCCATCAGTGGGGGGACGCCAAACACAGATACGCAGTATTTT. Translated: CAISGGTPNTDTQYF.

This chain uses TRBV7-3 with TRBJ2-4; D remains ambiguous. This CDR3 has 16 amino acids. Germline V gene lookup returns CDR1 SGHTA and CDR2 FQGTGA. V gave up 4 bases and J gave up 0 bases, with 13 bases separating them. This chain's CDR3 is CASSSSVLLAKNIQYF. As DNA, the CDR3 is TGTGCCAGCAGCTCATCAGTGCTTCTAGCCAAAAACATTCAGTACTTC.

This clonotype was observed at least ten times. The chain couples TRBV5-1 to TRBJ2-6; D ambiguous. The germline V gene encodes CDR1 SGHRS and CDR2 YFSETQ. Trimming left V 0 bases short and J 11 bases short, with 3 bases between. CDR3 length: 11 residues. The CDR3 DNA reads TGCGCCAGCAGCTTGGAGGACGTCCTGACTTTC. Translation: CASSLEDVLTF. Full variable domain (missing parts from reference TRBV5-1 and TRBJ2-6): KAGVTQTPRYLIKTRGQQVTLSCSPISGHRSVSWYQQTPGQGLQFLFEYFSETQRNKGNFPGRFSGRQFSNSRSEMNVSTLELGDSALYLCASSLEDVLTFGAGSRLTVL.

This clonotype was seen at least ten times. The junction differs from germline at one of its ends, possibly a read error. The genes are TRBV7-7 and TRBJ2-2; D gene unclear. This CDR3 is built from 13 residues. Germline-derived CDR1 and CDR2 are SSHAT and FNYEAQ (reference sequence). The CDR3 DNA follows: TGTGCTAGCAGCTTTGAGCAAGGGAGGGAGCTGTTTTTT. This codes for CASSFEQGRELFF.

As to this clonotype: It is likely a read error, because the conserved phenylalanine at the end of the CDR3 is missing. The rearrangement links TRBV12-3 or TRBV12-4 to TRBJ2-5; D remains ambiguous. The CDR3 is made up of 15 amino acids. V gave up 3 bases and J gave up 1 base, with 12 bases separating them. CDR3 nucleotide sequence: TGTGCCAGCAGTTTCCGGACGGACGGCCAAGAGACCCAGTACTAC. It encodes CASSFRTDGQETQYY.

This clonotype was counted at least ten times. CDR3 loop: CSASPASGGVNEQYF. The CDR3 DNA follows: TGCAGTGCTAGCCCGGCTAGCGGGGGGGTGAACGAGCAGTACTTC. This chain uses TRBV20-1 with TRBJ2-7; 12 nucleotides align to TRBD2. Germline V lookup: CDR1 DFQATT, CDR2 SNEGSKA (reference sequence). This CDR3 has 15 residues. The trim removed 3 bases at V and 5 bases at J, leaving 8 bases unmatched.

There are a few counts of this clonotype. CDR3 DNA: TGTGCCAGCAGCTCAGGGAGGACAGGTCAAGAGACCCAGTACTTC. This translates into CASSSGRTGQETQYF. The chain carries TRBV7-7 and TRBJ2-5; a weak D match, TRBD1 (7 bases). Between the trimmed V and J ends, which lost 4 bases and 2 bases, there was a span of 14 bases. There are 15 residues in the CDR3. Germline V CDR1 and CDR2: SSHAT, FNYEAQ (reference sequence).

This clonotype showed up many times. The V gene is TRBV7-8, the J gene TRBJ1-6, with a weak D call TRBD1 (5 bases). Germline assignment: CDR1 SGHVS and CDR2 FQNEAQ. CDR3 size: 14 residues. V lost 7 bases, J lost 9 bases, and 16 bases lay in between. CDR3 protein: CASNLGQVGSPLHF. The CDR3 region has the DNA TGTGCCAGCAACCTGGGGCAGGTCGGTTCACCCCTCCACTTT.

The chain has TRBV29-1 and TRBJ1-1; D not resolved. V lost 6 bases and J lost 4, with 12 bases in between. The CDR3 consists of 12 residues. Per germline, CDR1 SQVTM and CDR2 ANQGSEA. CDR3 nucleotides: TGCAGCGTGATCCGGGCCACCACTGAAGCTTTCTTT. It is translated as CSVIRATTEAFF.

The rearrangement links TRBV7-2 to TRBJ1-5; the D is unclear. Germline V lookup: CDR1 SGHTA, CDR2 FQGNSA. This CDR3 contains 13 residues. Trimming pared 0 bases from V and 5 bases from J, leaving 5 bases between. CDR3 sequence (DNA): TGTGCCAGCAGCTTAGCACAATATCAGCCCCAGCATTTT. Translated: CASSLAQYQPQHF.

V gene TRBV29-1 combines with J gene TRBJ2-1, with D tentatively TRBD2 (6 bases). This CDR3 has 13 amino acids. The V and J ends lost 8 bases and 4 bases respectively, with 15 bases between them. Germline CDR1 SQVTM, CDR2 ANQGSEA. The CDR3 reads CSSIGGMYNEQFF. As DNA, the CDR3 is TGCAGCTCTATTGGCGGGATGTACAATGAGCAGTTCTTC.

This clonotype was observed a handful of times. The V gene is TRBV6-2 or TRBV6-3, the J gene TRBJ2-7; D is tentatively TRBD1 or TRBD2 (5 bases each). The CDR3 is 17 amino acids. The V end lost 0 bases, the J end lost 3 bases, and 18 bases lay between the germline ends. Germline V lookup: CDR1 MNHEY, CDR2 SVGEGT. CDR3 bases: TGTGCCAGCAGTTACTCGATTCCGAGGGACCAGAACTACGAGCAGTACTTC. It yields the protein CASSYSIPRDQNYEQYF.

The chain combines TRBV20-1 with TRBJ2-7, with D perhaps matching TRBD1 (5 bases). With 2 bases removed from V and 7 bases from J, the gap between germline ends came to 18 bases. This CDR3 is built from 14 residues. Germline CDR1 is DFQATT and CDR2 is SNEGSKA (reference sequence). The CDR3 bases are TGCAGTGCTAGATTGTGGGGCAAGGAGAGGGAGCAGTACTTC. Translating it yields CSARLWGKEREQYF.